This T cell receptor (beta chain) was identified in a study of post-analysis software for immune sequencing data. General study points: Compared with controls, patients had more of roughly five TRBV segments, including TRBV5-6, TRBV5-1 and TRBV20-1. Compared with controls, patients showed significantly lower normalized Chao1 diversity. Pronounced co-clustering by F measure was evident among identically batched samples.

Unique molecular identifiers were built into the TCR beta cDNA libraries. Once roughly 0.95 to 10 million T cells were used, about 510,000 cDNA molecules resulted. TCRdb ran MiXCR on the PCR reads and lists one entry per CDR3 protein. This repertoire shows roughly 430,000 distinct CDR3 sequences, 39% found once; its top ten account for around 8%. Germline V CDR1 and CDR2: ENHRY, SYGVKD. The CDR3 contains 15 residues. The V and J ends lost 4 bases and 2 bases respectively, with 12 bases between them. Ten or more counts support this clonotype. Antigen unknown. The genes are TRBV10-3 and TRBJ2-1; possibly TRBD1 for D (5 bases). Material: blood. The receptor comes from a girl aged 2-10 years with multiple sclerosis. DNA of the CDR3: TGTGCCATCAGTGTGCAGGGATTCGCCTACAATGAGCAGTTCTTC. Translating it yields CAISVQGFAYNEQFF.